The 30 T cell receptor beta chains below come from one sample, sequenced in a study of T cells in localized non-small cell lung cancer. Profiled with immunoSEQ multiplex PCR; TCRdb holds only in-frame clones, not every one. The sample has fewer than 40,000 clones; approximately 90% are singletons. Sequenced material: peripheral blood mononuclear cells, taken before any cancer treatment. The receptors stem from a man aged 40 to 75 with stage III lung adenocarcinoma.

The chain employs TRBV19 and TRBJ2-7, with D perhaps TRBD1 (6 bases). This CDR3 region has 15 residues. Trimming removed 1 base at V and 1 base at J, with 11 bases between. Germline CDR1 is LNHDA and CDR2 is SQIVND (reference sequence). The CDR3 region is CASSIVGGNSYEQYF. CDR3 bases: TGTGCCAGTAGTATAGTTGGGGGCAATTCCTACGAGCAGTACTTC.

This chain connects TRBV2 to TRBJ2-7; 10 bases are a match to TRBD1. The V segment lost 8 bases and the J segment 2 bases; nucleotides outside the gene matches: 9. From germline, CDR1 is SNHLY and CDR2 FYNNEI. The CDR3 sequence is 15 residues long. The CDR3 sequence: CASEMPGQGAYEQYF. The CDR3 DNA reads TGTGCCAGCGAGATGCCAGGACAGGGGGCCTACGAGCAGTACTTC.

V usage is TRBV5-4 and J usage is TRBJ2-7, with D maybe TRBD2 (5 bases). CDR1 and CDR2 from the germline V gene are SGHNT and YYREEE (reference sequence). The CDR3 consists of 15 residues. The V and J ends lost 2 bases and 5 bases respectively, with 17 bases between them. CDR3 protein: CASSLGGPSRNEQYF. CDR3 coding DNA: TGTGCCAGCAGCTTAGGCGGGCCCTCCAGGAACGAGCAGTACTTC.

The V call is TRBV5-8, the J call TRBJ1-5; a possible D gene is TRBD1 (5 bases). Germline lookup yields CDR1 SGHTS and CDR2 YDEGEE. Trimming removed 10 bases from V and 8 bases from J, with 16 bases in between. This CDR3 is 12 amino acids long. The CDR3, as DNA: TGTGCCGCGGGGGGATGGAGGGAGCCCCAGCATTTT. This gives the protein CAAGGWREPQHF.

CDR3 sequence reads: CASSLAAGSAYGYTF. Here the CDR3 DNA reads TGCGCCAGCAGCTTGGCCGCAGGCTCGGCCTATGGCTACACCTTC. The rearrangement uses TRBV5-1 and TRBJ1-2; no reliable D call. Trimming removed 0 bases from V and 4 bases from J, with 13 bases in between. The germline CDR1 and CDR2 sequences are SGHRS and YFSETQ. The CDR3 spans 15 residues.

The chain joins TRBV5-6 to TRBJ2-5; 8 bases map to TRBD2. Trimming cost V 4 bases and J 2 bases; bases outside gene matches: 10. This CDR3 spans 16 amino acids. Germline CDR1 is SGHDT and CDR2 is YYEEEE. The CDR3: CASSVSGAALQETQYF. The DNA of the CDR3 is TGTGCCAGCAGCGTTAGCGGGGCGGCACTTCAAGAGACCCAGTACTTC. Drawing the rest from reference TRBV5-6 and TRBJ2-5, the complete variable domain is DAGVTQSPTHLIKTRGQQVTLRCSPKSGHDTVSWYQQALGQGPQFIFQYYEEEERQRGNFPDRFSGHQFPNYSSELNVNALLLGDSALYLCASSVSGAALQETQYFGPGTRLLVL.

This clone showed up just a few times. The same CDR3 can be traced to other DNA sequences in this sample. J is TRBJ2-3 and V is TRBV18; no definite D call. CDR1 KGHSH and CDR2 LQKENI come from the germline V gene. The V end lost 0 bases, the J end lost 0 bases, and 1 base lay between the germline ends. This CDR3 comprises 13 residues. The CDR3 DNA reads as TGTGCCAGCTCACCACCTAGCACAGATACGCAGTATTTT. Its translation: CASSPPSTDTQYF.

The rearrangement joins TRBV6-5 to TRBJ1-2, with TRBD1 as a possible D gene (6 bases). V shed 6 bases and J shed 9 bases, with 17 bases lying between them. Germline V CDR1 and CDR2: MNHEY, SVGAGI. The CDR3 extends over 13 amino acids. CDR3 DNA: TGTGCCAGCAGATACGGGGGGGGCTTAAGCTACACCTTC. This encodes CASRYGGGLSYTF.

The rearrangement links TRBV30 to TRBJ1-2, with a possible D match to TRBD1 (6 bases). V was clipped by 0 bases and J by 2 bases, with 10 bases between them. The CDR3 runs 14 residues. CDR1 is GTSNPN, CDR2 SVGIG, per germline (reference sequence). The CDR3 DNA reads as TGTGCCTGGAGTGTTTCGGGGGCCAACTATGGCTACACCTTC. Translating it yields CAWSVSGANYGYTF.

This clone was picked up one time. This chain links TRBV9 with TRBJ2-2; D possibly corresponds to TRBD2 (6 bases). The V end was cut by 0 bases, the J end by 1 base, with 10 bases between. Germline CDR1 is SGDLS and CDR2 is YYNGEE. CDR3 length: 16 residues. CDR3 sequence reads: CASSVGLAENTGELFF. The DNA of the CDR3 is TGTGCCAGCAGCGTAGGATTAGCGGAGAACACCGGGGAGCTGTTTTTT.

CDR3 in DNA: TGCGCCAGCAGCGATCCAAGTGGACAGAGGTTTTCTGGTGGCTACACCTTC. Protein: CASSDPSGQRFSGGYTF. The chain employs TRBV5-1 and TRBJ1-2; D might be TRBD1 (6 bases). Germline values: CDR1 SGHRS, CDR2 YFSETQ. Trimming cost V 4 bases and J 7 bases, with 26 bases left between them. The CDR3 runs 17 residues.

The rearrangement joins TRBV5-1 to TRBJ1-2, with 9 bases aligning to TRBD1. CDR3 size: 13 residues. J gave up 5 bases and V 7 bases, and 6 bases lay outside the gene matches. In germline, CDR1 is SGHRS, CDR2 YFSETQ. CDR3 loop: CASSGQGTYGYTF. Written as DNA, the CDR3 is TGCGCCAGCTCGGGACAGGGCACATATGGCTACACCTTC.

The DNA for the CDR3 is TGTGCCAGCAGTAACCGGGACAGGGTGAATCGGGAGCAGTACTTC. This sequence encodes CASSNRDRVNREQYF. The V call is TRBV5-5, the J call TRBJ2-7; TRBD1 matches at 9 bases. This CDR3 spans 15 amino acids. From germline, CDR1 is SGHKS and CDR2 YYEKEE (reference sequence). The ends lost 5 bases at V and 7 bases at J; junction bases unmatched: 13. The whole variable domain, remainder taken from reference TRBV5-5 and TRBJ2-7, is DAGVTQSPTHLIKTRGQQVTLRCSPISGHKSVSWYQQVLGQGPQFIFQYYEKEERGRGNFPDRFSARQFPNYSSELNVNALLLGDSALYLCASSNRDRVNREQYFGPGTRLTVT.

This clone has more than one count but fewer than ten. The V gene is TRBV2, the J gene TRBJ1-1, with unresolved D. Germline-derived CDR1 and CDR2 are SNHLY and FYNNEI. This CDR3 contains 11 residues. Trimming pared 8 bases from V and 3 bases from J, leaving 7 bases between. The CDR3 nucleotides read TGTGCCAGCTCTGGGTACACTGAAGCTTTCTTT. Its translation is CASSGYTEAFF.

The chain couples TRBV5-4 to TRBJ2-2, with 8 nucleotides matching TRBD2. V was clipped by 3 bases and J by 0 bases; unmatched bases: 1. This CDR3 spans 15 amino acids. Per germline, CDR1 SGHNT and CDR2 YYREEE (reference sequence). The CDR3 bases are TGTGCCAGCAGCTCGGGGGGGTCGAACACCGGGGAGCTGTTTTTT. This gives the protein CASSSGGSNTGELFF.

This chain uses TRBV7-3 with TRBJ2-7; TRBD2 matches 14 bases. CDR3 length equals 16 residues. The germline V gene has CDR1 SGHTA and CDR2 FQGTGA. V gave up 5 bases and J gave up 3 bases; unmatched junction bases: 6. The CDR3 sequence is CASSTRTSGGYYEQYF. The CDR3 region has the DNA TGTGCCAGCAGCACTAGGACTAGCGGGGGGTACTACGAGCAGTACTTC. Full variable domain (missing parts from reference TRBV7-3 and TRBJ2-7): GAGVSQTPSNKVTEKGKYVELRCDPISGHTALYWYRQSLGQGPEFLIYFQGTGAADDSGLPNDRFFAVRPEGSVSTLKIQRTERGDSAVYLCASSTRTSGGYYEQYFGPGTRLTVT.

This chain uses TRBV7-2 with TRBJ1-6; 11 nucleotides align to TRBD1. The CDR3 is 15 residues long. Trimming cost V 5 bases and J 10 bases; bases outside gene matches: 7. Germline lookup yields CDR1 SGHTA and CDR2 FQGNSA. This chain's CDR3 is CASSAGTGGSSPLHF. In nucleotides, the CDR3 is TGTGCCAGCAGCGCCGGGACAGGGGGTAGCTCACCCCTCCACTTT.

The chain uses TRBV14 and TRBJ2-4, with D possibly matching TRBD1 (5 bases). The CDR3 spans 15 residues. Germline V gene data show CDR1 as SGHDN and CDR2 as FVKESK. V was pared by 0 bases and J by 2 bases, with 8 bases between. CDR3 protein: CASSQDAGPKNIQYF. The DNA of the CDR3 is TGTGCCAGCAGCCAAGATGCAGGGCCCAAAAACATTCAGTACTTC.

This clone was picked up one time. The chain combines TRBV19 with TRBJ2-3; the D is unclear. From germline, CDR1 is LNHDA and CDR2 SQIVND (reference sequence). The ends were cut back, 4 bases at V and 0 bases at J, with 11 bases in the middle. The CDR3 is 15 residues long. The CDR3 reads CASSRSGPSTDTQYF. In DNA form, the CDR3 reads TGTGCCAGTAGTAGGTCAGGACCTAGCACAGATACGCAGTATTTT.

This clone was detected only a few times. The CDR3 is CASSLGARMDNEQFF. The CDR3, as DNA: TGTGCCAGCAGCTTAGGGGCTAGAATGGACAATGAGCAGTTCTTC. The chain uses TRBV7-2 and TRBJ2-1; unclear D gene. V was shortened by 1 base and J by 5 bases, with 12 bases between the two germline ends. Germline V lookup: CDR1 SGHTA, CDR2 FQGNSA. The CDR3 sequence is 15 residues long.

The J gene is TRBJ2-7, the V gene TRBV7-2; D ambiguous. Trimming took off 0 bases at V and 4 bases at J, with 7 bases between the two ends. Germline V CDR1 and CDR2: SGHTA, FQGNSA. This CDR3 contains 13 residues. CDR3 region: CASSLAMSYEQYF. In DNA, the CDR3 is TGTGCCAGCAGCTTAGCGATGAGTTACGAGCAGTACTTC.

The chain uses TRBV6-6 and TRBJ2-1; 8 bases are shared with TRBD1. This CDR3 comprises 15 residues. The V and J ends lost 6 bases and 5 bases, in that order; junction bases with no gene match: 9. Germline V lookup: CDR1 MNHNY, CDR2 SVGAGI (reference sequence). CDR3 DNA: TGTGCCAGCAGCCTTAGACAGGGGAAGAACAATGAGCAGTTCTTC. Encoded protein: CASSLRQGKNNEQFF.

V gene TRBV13 combines with J gene TRBJ2-3; no clear D. Trimming took 1 base from V and 5 from J, leaving 4 bases between them. The CDR3 covers 12 residues. Germline V gives CDR1 PRHDT, CDR2 FYEKMQ (reference sequence). CDR3 sequence (DNA): TGTGCCAGCAGCTTAGATCGAGATACGCAGTATTTT. Protein product: CASSLDRDTQYF.

The V and J genes are TRBV5-1 and TRBJ2-1; the D gene is possibly TRBD1 (5 bases). The germline V gene has CDR1 SGHRS and CDR2 YFSETQ. V was trimmed by 3 bases and J by 6 bases, leaving 16 bases between them. The CDR3 extends over 15 amino acids. Here the CDR3 reads CASSWNAGAGNEQFF. In DNA, the CDR3 is TGCGCCAGCAGCTGGAACGCTGGGGCCGGCAATGAGCAGTTCTTC.

The DNA of the CDR3 is TGTGCCAGCAGCTTTGGCGGGCCCGAAAAACTGTTTTTT. Protein sequence: CASSFGGPEKLFF. J is TRBJ1-4 and V is TRBV11-2; D is uncertain. Looked up from germline, CDR1 is SGHAT and CDR2 is FQNNGV. Between the trimmed V and J ends, which lost 3 bases and 8 bases, there was a span of 10 bases. The CDR3 covers 13 residues.

The chain is built from TRBV4-3 and TRBJ1-1; maybe TRBD1 (5 bases). The CDR3 consists of 13 residues. The V gene lost 7 bases and the J gene lost 4 bases, with 13 bases spanning the gap. Germline assignment: CDR1 LGHNA and CDR2 YSLEER. The CDR3, as DNA: TGCGCCAGCAAGTCGAGGGGATCCACTGAAGCTTTCTTT. It specifies CASKSRGSTEAFF.

This clone was seen once. This chain links TRBV7-6 with TRBJ2-5; 13 bases line up with TRBD2. Per the germline V gene, CDR1 is SGHVS and CDR2 is FNYEAQ. CDR3 length equals 15 residues. V lost 5 bases to trimming and J lost 3 bases; unmatched junction nucleotides: 3. CDR3 loop: CASSAGLAGEETQYF. In nucleotides, the CDR3 is TGTGCCAGCAGCGCAGGACTAGCGGGGGAAGAGACCCAGTACTTC.

The V gene is TRBV7-8, the J gene TRBJ1-3; no definite D call. The CDR3 is 13 residues long. Trimming pared 5 bases from V and 4 bases from J, leaving 9 bases between. Germline CDR1 SGHVS, CDR2 FQNEAQ. The CDR3 loop is CASSTGLGNTIYF. Here the CDR3 DNA reads TGTGCCAGCAGCACGGGCCTGGGAAACACCATATATTTT. Using reference TRBV7-8 and TRBJ1-3 for the parts outside the CDR3, the full variable domain is GAGVSQSPRYKVAKRGQDVALRCDPISGHVSLFWYQQALGQGPEFLTYFQNEAQLDKSGLPSDRFFAERPEGSVSTLKIQRTQQEDSAVYLCASSTGLGNTIYFGEGSWLTVV.

This clone occurred once. The CDR3 nucleotides are TGTGCCAGCAGCTTACGCGGGGGGACATACAATGAGCAGTTCTTC. Translation gives CASSLRGGTYNEQFF. This chain uses TRBV5-4 with TRBJ2-1; TRBD2 matches at 8 bases. The junction had 5 bases not matched to a gene; V was cut back by 2 bases and J by 4 bases. Per the germline V gene, CDR1 is SGHNT and CDR2 is YYREEE (reference sequence). The CDR3 is 15 residues long.

This sequence joins TRBV11-2 and TRBJ1-4, with 7 bases identical to TRBD1. Germline CDR1 is SGHAT and CDR2 is FQNNGV. V was clipped by 3 bases and J by 6 bases; unmatched bases: 10. The CDR3 has 16 amino acids. This chain's CDR3 is CASSLYRTGTYEKLFF. As DNA, the CDR3 is TGTGCCAGCAGCTTGTATAGGACAGGAACCTATGAAAAACTGTTTTTT. Combining the CDR3 with reference TRBV11-2 and TRBJ1-4 gives the whole variable domain EAGVAQSPRYKIIEKRQSVAFWCNPISGHATLYWYQQILGQGPKLLIQFQNNGVVDDSQLPKDRFSAERLKGVDSTLKIQPAKLEDSAVYLCASSLYRTGTYEKLFFGSGTQLSVL.